These 25 T cell receptor beta chains share one sample of origin, sequenced in a study of STAT3 mutations in large granular lymphocyte leukemia. Study findings and constraints: Every T-LGLL patient had at least one immunodominant TCRbeta clonotype.

Generated by immunoSEQ multiplex PCR, the TCRdb table keeps only in-frame clones and is missing some. The profile shows some 10,000 clones, roughly 87% of them singletons. These receptors have no known antigen. Sequences were obtained from peripheral blood mononuclear cells. The receptor set was obtained from an elderly man with T-cell large granular lymphocyte leukemia. Some clones in this sample may be carry-over from other donors' samples.

V usage is TRBV7-2 and J usage is TRBJ2-5; D uncertain. Germline-derived CDR1 and CDR2 are SGHTA and FQGNSA. The V end was cut by 5 bases, the J end by 4 bases, with 8 bases between. The CDR3 is 12 amino acids. The CDR3 region has the DNA TGTGCCAGCAGCCCACCGGGAGAGACCCAGTACTTC. Protein product: CASSPPGETQYF.

This CDR3 reads CASTTKGRDNQPQHF. The CDR3 DNA reads as TGTGCCAGCACTACCAAGGGTAGAGACAATCAGCCCCAGCATTTT. This chain joins TRBV21-1 and TRBJ1-5. TRBV21-1 is assigned pseudogene status. The CDR3 extends over 15 amino acids.

This chain joins TRBV5-4 and TRBJ2-5; 9 nucleotides match TRBD2. Germline CDR1 SGHNT, CDR2 YYREEE (reference sequence). CDR3 length: 16 amino acids. J lost 4 bases, V lost 4 bases, and 11 bases had no gene match. The chain's CDR3 is CASSEFGGGAGETQYF. Written as DNA, the CDR3 is TGTGCCAGCAGCGAGTTTGGCGGGGGGGCGGGAGAGACCCAGTACTTC.

There are a few counts of this clone. Here the CDR3 omits its conserved ending phenylalanine or tryptophan, so a read error is the likely source. The DNA is left out, because the CDR3 cannot be placed on it with certainty; the CDR3 is given as TCRdb lists it. The chain couples TRBV11-3 to TRBJ1-4. The CDR3 length is 8 residues, termini included. Germline V gene data show CDR1 as SGHNT and CDR2 as YENEEA. The chain's CDR3 is CASSFPLS.

The genes are TRBV5-1 and TRBJ2-2, with D perhaps matching TRBD2 (5 bases). Trimming took 4 bases from V and 6 from J, leaving 19 bases between them. The CDR3 runs to 16 residues. Looked up from germline, CDR1 is SGHRS and CDR2 is YFSETQ. CDR3 in DNA: TGCGCCAGCAGCCCGCGAGGGCCGGGTTCGGCCGGGGAGCTGTTTTTT. Its protein product is CASSPRGPGSAGELFF. The full variable domain, with the rest looked up from reference TRBV5-1 and TRBJ2-2, is KAGVTQTPRYLIKTRGQQVTLSCSPISGHRSVSWYQQTPGQGLQFLFEYFSETQRNKGNFPGRFSGRQFSNSRSEMNVSTLELGDSALYLCASSPRGPGSAGELFFGEGSRLTVL.

The gene calls are TRBV4-1 and TRBJ2-7, with D possibly TRBD1 on 7 matching bases. The CDR3 spans 16 residues. Per germline, CDR1 MGHRA and CDR2 YSYEKL. The V gene lost 0 bases and the J gene lost 4 bases, with 16 bases spanning the gap. CDR3 DNA sequence: TGCGCCAGCAGCCAAGATTTTCGTCCAGGGGGGTACGAGCAGTACTTC. This translates into CASSQDFRPGGYEQYF.

This clone was counted a few times. CDR3 sequence: CASSQGQEQSYTF. DNA for the CDR3: TGTGCCAGCAGTCAAGGACAGGAACAAAGCTACACCTTC. V is TRBV27 and J is TRBJ1-2, with TRBD1 matching over 7 bases. V shed 5 bases, J shed 9 bases, and the junction held 9 bases outside the gene matches. There are 13 residues in the CDR3. Germline V gives CDR1 MNHEY, CDR2 SMNVEV (reference sequence).

V usage is TRBV25-1 and J usage is TRBJ2-7, with 11 bases that match TRBD2. J lost 3 bases, V lost 3 bases, and 4 bases had no gene match. CDR1 is MGHDK, CDR2 SYGVNS, per germline. The CDR3 has 15 residues. The CDR3 nucleotides read TGTGCCAGCAGTGAGGCTAGCGGGGGGTTCTACGAGCAGTACTTC. This gives the protein CASSEASGGFYEQYF.

The CDR3 loop reads CASSQFQAQPQHF. CDR3 bases: TGTGCCAGCAGCCAATTTCAGGCCCAGCCCCAGCATTTT. The rearrangement uses TRBV4-2 and TRBJ1-5; D is undetermined. This CDR3 region has 13 residues. V was shortened by 2 bases and J by 7 bases, with 9 bases between the two germline ends. Per germline, CDR1 LGHNA and CDR2 YNFKEQ.

The V gene is TRBV11-2, the J gene TRBJ1-2, with D hard to call. Germline CDR1 reads SGHAT; CDR2 reads FQNNGV. There are 14 residues in the CDR3. The ends were cut back, 2 bases at V and 0 bases at J, with 7 bases in the middle. CDR3 nucleotide sequence: TGTGCCAGCAGCTTACTTAGGACTAACTATGGCTACACCTTC. Translating it yields CASSLLRTNYGYTF.

This chain joins TRBV18 and TRBJ2-7; TRBD1 is a possible D gene (5 bases). Germline V gives CDR1 KGHSH, CDR2 LQKENI. The CDR3 spans 13 residues. V lost 4 bases, J lost 0 bases, and 7 bases lay in between. CDR3 DNA sequence: TGTGCCAGCTCACTACAGGACTCCTACGAGCAGTACTTC. Translation gives CASSLQDSYEQYF.

In this sample, this clone turned up a few times. The J gene is TRBJ1-5, the V gene TRBV7-8; D not resolved. With 2 bases removed from V and 2 bases from J, the gap between germline ends came to 10 bases. This CDR3 has 15 amino acids. Germline V CDR1 and CDR2: SGHVS, FQNEAQ. This chain's CDR3 is CASSLYWEGNQPQHF. The CDR3 DNA is TGTGCCAGCAGCTTATATTGGGAGGGCAATCAGCCCCAGCATTTT.

The chain uses TRBV7-9 and TRBJ1-6, with D unclear. The germline V gene has CDR1 SEHNR and CDR2 FQNEAQ (reference sequence). The CDR3 sequence is 14 residues long. Trimming cost V 1 base and J 7 bases, with 8 bases left between them. The CDR3 DNA follows: TGTGCCAGCAGCTTAGAAGGGCTAAATTCACCCCTCCACTTT. Translation: CASSLEGLNSPLHF. Full variable domain (remainder filled in from reference TRBV7-9 and TRBJ1-6): DTGVSQNPRHKITKRGQNVTFRCDPISEHNRLYWYRQTLGQGPEFLTYFQNEAQLEKSRLLSDRFSAERPKGSFSTLEIQRTEQGDSAMYLCASSLEGLNSPLHFGNGTRLTVT.

This chain joins TRBV2 and TRBJ1-3, with D perhaps TRBD1 (6 bases). V was clipped by 10 bases and J by 3 bases, with 13 bases between them. The V gene's germline CDR1 is SNHLY and CDR2 FYNNEI. The CDR3 runs 13 residues. CDR3 in amino acids: CATLDRNGNTIYF. The CDR3 nucleotides read TGTGCCACCCTAGACAGGAATGGAAACACCATATATTTT.

The chain has TRBV6-5 and TRBJ1-5; D perhaps matches TRBD1 (5 bases). Trimming took off 5 bases at V and 8 bases at J, with 16 bases between the two ends. CDR1 is MNHEY, CDR2 SVGAGI, per germline. The CDR3 spans 14 residues. CDR3 sequence reads: CASSGLGPGEPQHF. CDR3 sequence (DNA): TGTGCCAGCAGTGGCCTGGGGCCGGGTGAGCCCCAGCATTTT.

CDR3 residues: CASSKTGIPLAQHF. CDR3 in DNA: TGTGCCAGCAGTAAGACAGGAATTCCTTTAGCCCAGCATTTT. This chain links TRBV28 with TRBJ1-5; TRBD1 is a possible D gene (6 bases). Trimming took off 5 bases at V and 11 bases at J, with 19 bases between the two ends. The germline gives CDR1 MDHEN, CDR2 SYDVKM. The CDR3 extends over 14 amino acids.

V usage is TRBV29-1 and J usage is TRBJ2-2; D is perhaps TRBD2 (6 bases). From germline, CDR1 is SQVTM and CDR2 ANQGSEA. This CDR3 spans 13 amino acids. Trimming took 5 bases from V and 7 from J, leaving 14 bases between them. DNA of the CDR3: TGCAGCGTTCGGACATCGGAGGGCGGGGAGCTGTTTTTT. Its translation: CSVRTSEGGELFF.

The CDR3 is CASSPDIMNTEAFF. The CDR3 DNA reads TGTGCCAGCTCACCCGACATAATGAACACTGAAGCTTTCTTT. The V gene is TRBV18, the J gene TRBJ1-1; no firm D call. V was cut by 3 bases and J by 0 bases, with 8 bases left in between. Germline values: CDR1 KGHSH, CDR2 LQKENI. The CDR3 totals 14 residues.

The chain has TRBV5-1 and TRBJ2-3; D might be TRBD2 (6 bases). Germline values: CDR1 SGHRS, CDR2 YFSETQ. Between the trimmed V and J ends, which lost 5 bases and 6 bases, there was a span of 19 bases. This CDR3 comprises 15 residues. The CDR3 DNA reads as TGCGCCAGCAGAAAAGGAGGGTATGACGTTGATACGCAGTATTTT. Protein product: CASRKGGYDVDTQYF. Drawing the rest from reference TRBV5-1 and TRBJ2-3, the complete variable domain is KAGVTQTPRYLIKTRGQQVTLSCSPISGHRSVSWYQQTPGQGLQFLFEYFSETQRNKGNFPGRFSGRQFSNSRSEMNVSTLELGDSALYLCASRKGGYDVDTQYFGPGTRLTVL.

The chain couples TRBV7-2 to TRBJ1-5; D uncertain. The CDR3 sequence is 14 residues long. V lost 1 base to trimming and J lost 7 bases, with 11 bases between them. Germline CDR1 and CDR2: SGHTA and FQGNSA. CDR3 DNA sequence: TGTGCCAGCAGCTTAGAATTAGGGAACCAGCCCCAGCATTTT. It specifies CASSLELGNQPQHF.

The chain couples TRBV5-7 to TRBJ2-7; maybe TRBD1 (6 bases). TRBV5-7 has ORF status, its function being uncertain. Trimming stripped 4 bases from V and 3 bases from J, with 14 bases between. The CDR3 contains 14 residues. CDR3 bases: TGTGCCAGCAGCAATCAACCGGGACACTACGAGCAGTACTTC. It codes for CASSNQPGHYEQYF.

Notes on this clone: An end of the junction does not agree with germline; a read error may underlie this. The genes are TRBV20-1 and TRBJ1-2; D unclear. There are 9 residues in the CDR3. The germline V gene encodes CDR1 DFQATT and CDR2 SNEGSKA (reference sequence). The CDR3 sequence: CSARGESSF. DNA for the CDR3: TGCAGTGCTAGAGGCGAGAGCAGCTTC.

This clone came up a few times. The chain couples TRBV30 to TRBJ1-6; D is possibly TRBD1 (6 bases). This CDR3 contains 16 residues. The germline gives CDR1 GTSNPN, CDR2 SVGIG (reference sequence). V was trimmed by 0 bases and J by 10 bases, leaving 19 bases between them. The CDR3 DNA reads TGTGCCTGGAGTGTACCGGTAGGGAGGGGGAGCTCACCCCTCCACTTT. It translates to CAWSVPVGRGSSPLHF.

In its sample, this clone was seen a few times. This sequence joins TRBV5-1 and TRBJ2-2; no firm D call. This CDR3 contains 15 residues. Per germline, CDR1 SGHRS and CDR2 YFSETQ. V was cut by 0 bases and J by 5 bases, with 11 bases left in between. The CDR3 DNA reads as TGCGCCAGCAGCTTGGTTGACGTTGGAACCGGGGAGCTGTTTTTT. Its translation is CASSLVDVGTGELFF.

The rearrangement uses TRBV7-9 and TRBJ2-3, with TRBD2 matching over 7 bases. Trimming removed 5 bases from V and 2 bases from J; junction bases left unmatched: 4. The CDR3 is 14 residues long. Looked up from germline, CDR1 is SEHNR and CDR2 is FQNEAQ (reference sequence). CDR3 coding DNA: TGTGCCAGCAGCCAGCGGGGAGACACAGATACGCAGTATTTT. Translated: CASSQRGDTDTQYF. Full variable domain (remainder filled in from reference TRBV7-9 and TRBJ2-3): DTGVSQNPRHKITKRGQNVTFRCDPISEHNRLYWYRQTLGQGPEFLTYFQNEAQLEKSRLLSDRFSAERPKGSFSTLEIQRTEQGDSAMYLCASSQRGDTDTQYFGPGTRLTVL.